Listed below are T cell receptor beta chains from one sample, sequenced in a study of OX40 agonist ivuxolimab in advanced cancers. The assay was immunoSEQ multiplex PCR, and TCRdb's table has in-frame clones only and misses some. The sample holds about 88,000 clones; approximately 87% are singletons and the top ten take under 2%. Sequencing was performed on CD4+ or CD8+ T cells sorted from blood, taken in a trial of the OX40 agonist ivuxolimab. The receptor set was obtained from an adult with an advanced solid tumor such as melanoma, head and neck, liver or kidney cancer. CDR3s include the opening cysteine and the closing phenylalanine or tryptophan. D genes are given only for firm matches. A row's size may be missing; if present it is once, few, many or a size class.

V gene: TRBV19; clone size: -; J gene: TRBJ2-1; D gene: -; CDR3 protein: CASSIDFGSSYNEQFF; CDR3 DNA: TGTGCCAGTAGTATAGATTTCGGCAGCTCCTACAATGAGCAGTTCTTC
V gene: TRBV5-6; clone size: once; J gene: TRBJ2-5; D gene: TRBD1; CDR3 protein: CASSFFAATGGQETQYF; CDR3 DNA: TGTGCCAGCAGCTTCTTTGCCGCTACAGGGGGGCAAGAGACCCAGTACTTC
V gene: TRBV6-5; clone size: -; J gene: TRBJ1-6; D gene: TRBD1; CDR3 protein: CASSYPGGNSPLHF; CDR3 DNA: TGTGCCAGCAGTTACCCAGGGGGCAATTCACCCCTCCACTTT
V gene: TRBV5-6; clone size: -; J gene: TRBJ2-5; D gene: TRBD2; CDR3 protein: CASSLGGRARETQYF; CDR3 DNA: TGTGCCAGCAGCTTGGGCGGGAGGGCCAGGGAGACCCAGTACTTC
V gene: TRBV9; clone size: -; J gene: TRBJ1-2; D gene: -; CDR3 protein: CASSVGWGEDYGYTF; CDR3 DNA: TGTGCCAGCAGCGTAGGATGGGGGGAGGACTATGGCTACACCTTC
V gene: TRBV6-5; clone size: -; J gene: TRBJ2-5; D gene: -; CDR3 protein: CASSPRGAQGTQYF; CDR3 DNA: TGTGCCAGCAGTCCTCGTGGGGCTCAGGGGACCCAGTACTTC
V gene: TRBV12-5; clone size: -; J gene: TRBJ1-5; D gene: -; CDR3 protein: CASGLSSNQPQHF; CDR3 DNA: TGTGCTAGTGGTTTGTCAAGTAATCAGCCCCAGCATTTT
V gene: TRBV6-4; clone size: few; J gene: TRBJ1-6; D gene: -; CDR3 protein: CASSDVGNSPLHF; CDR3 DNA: TGTGCCAGCAGTGACGTCGGGAATTCACCCCTCCACTTT
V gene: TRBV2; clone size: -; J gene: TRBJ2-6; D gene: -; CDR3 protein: CASRAALLANVLTF; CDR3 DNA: TGTGCCAGCAGGGCCGCTCTTCTAGCCAACGTCCTGACTTTC
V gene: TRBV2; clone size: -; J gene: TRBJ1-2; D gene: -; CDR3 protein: CASSEEGLGGYTF; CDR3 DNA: TGTGCCAGCAGTGAAGAGGGGTTGGGTGGCTACACCTTC
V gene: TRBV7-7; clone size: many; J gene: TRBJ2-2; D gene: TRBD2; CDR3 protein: CASSLQTSGITGELFF; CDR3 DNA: TGTGCCAGCAGCCTCCAGACTAGCGGTATCACCGGGGAGCTGTTTTTT
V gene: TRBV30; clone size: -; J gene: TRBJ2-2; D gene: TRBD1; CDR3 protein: CAWSVEGQRSLFF; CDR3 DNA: TGTGCCTGGAGTGTAGAGGGACAGCGCTCTCTGTTTTTT
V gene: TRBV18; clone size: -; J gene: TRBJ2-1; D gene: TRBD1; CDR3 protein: CASSPFPGQGNEQFF; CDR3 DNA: TGTGCCAGCTCACCATTCCCGGGACAGGGGAATGAGCAGTTCTTC
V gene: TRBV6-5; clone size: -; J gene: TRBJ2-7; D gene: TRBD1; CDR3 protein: CASSYSHGTAYEQYF; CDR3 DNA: TGTGCCAGCAGTTACTCACACGGGACAGCCTACGAGCAGTACTTC
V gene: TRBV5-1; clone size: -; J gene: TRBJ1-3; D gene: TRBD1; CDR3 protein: CASSLEGQGAENTIYF; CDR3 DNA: TGCGCCAGCAGCTTGGAGGGACAGGGGGCAGAAAACACCATATATTTT
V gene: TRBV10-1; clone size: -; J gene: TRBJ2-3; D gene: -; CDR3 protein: CASSEKGTTSTDTQYF; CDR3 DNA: TGCGCCAGCAGTGAGAAGGGTACCACTAGCACAGATACGCAGTATTTT
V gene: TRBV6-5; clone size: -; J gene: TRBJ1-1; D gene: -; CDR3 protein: CASSPGTTYTEAFF; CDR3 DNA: TGTGCCAGCAGCCCCGGGACAACCTACACTGAAGCTTTCTTT
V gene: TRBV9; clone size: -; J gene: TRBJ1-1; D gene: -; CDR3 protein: CASSVPGDTEAFF; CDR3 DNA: TGTGCCAGCAGCGTCCCAGGGGACACTGAAGCTTTCTTT
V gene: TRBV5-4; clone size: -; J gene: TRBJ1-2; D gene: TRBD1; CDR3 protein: CASSLAWAGGSGYTF; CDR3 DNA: TGTGCCAGCAGCTTGGCTTGGGCAGGGGGTTCGGGCTACACCTTC
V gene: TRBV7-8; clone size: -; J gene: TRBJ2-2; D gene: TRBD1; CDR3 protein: CASSLVLGQAVSGELFF; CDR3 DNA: TGTGCCAGCAGCTTGGTACTTGGACAGGCCGTGAGCGGGGAGCTGTTTTTT
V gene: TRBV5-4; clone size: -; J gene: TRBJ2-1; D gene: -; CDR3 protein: CASSLSGKFSYNEQFF; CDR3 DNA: TGTGCCAGCAGCTTGTCGGGCAAGTTTTCCTACAATGAGCAGTTCTTC
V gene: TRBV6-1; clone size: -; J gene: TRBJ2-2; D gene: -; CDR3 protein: CASRQGTGELFF; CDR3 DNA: TGTGCCAGCAGACAGGGTACCGGGGAGCTGTTTTTT
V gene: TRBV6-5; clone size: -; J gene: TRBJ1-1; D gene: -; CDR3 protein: CASSSLEGLNTEAFF; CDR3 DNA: TGTGCCAGCAGTTCCCTTGAGGGGCTGAACACTGAAGCTTTCTTT
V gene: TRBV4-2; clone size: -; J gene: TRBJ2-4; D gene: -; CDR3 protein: CASSQDRGGLAKNIQYF; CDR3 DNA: TGTGCCAGCAGCCAAGATCGTGGGGGACTAGCCAAAAACATTCAGTACTTC
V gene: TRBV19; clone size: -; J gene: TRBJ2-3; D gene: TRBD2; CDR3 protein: CASSIYGGGLTDTQYF; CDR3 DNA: TGTGCCAGTAGTATCTATGGCGGGGGGCTAACAGATACGCAGTATTTT
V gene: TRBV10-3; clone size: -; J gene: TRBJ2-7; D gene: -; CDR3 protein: CAISEGRGETYEQYF; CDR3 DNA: TGTGCCATCAGTGAGGGCAGGGGGGAAACCTACGAGCAGTACTTC
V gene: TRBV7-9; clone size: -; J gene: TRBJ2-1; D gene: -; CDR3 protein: CASSLGTPFSPFF; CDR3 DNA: TGTGCCAGCAGCTTAGGGACCCCTTTTAGCCCGTTCTTC
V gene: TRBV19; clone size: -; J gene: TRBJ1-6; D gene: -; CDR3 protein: CASSIQGSYNSPLHF; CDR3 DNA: TGTGCCAGTAGTATACAGGGGAGTTATAATTCACCCCTCCACTTT
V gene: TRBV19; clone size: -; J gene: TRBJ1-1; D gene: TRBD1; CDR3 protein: CASSSGTGGMNTEAFF; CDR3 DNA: TGTGCCAGTAGTTCCGGGACAGGGGGAATGAACACTGAAGCTTTCTTT
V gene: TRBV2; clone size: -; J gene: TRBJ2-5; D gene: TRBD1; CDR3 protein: CASTGTVQETQYF; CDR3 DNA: TGTGCCAGCACTGGGACAGTTCAAGAGACCCAGTACTTC
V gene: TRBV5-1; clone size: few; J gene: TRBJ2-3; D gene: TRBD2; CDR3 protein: CASSDPSGSADTQYF; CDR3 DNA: TGCGCCAGCAGCGATCCTAGCGGGAGTGCGGATACGCAGTATTTT
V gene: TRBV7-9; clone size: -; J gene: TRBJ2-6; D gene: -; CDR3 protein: CASSLGGAGANVLTF; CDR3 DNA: TGTGCCAGCAGCTTAGGTGGGGCTGGGGCCAACGTCCTGACTTTC
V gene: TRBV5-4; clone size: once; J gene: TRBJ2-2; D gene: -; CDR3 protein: CASSLASISTGELFF; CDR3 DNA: TGTGCCAGCAGCTTGGCCTCAATTTCAACCGGGGAGCTGTTTTTT
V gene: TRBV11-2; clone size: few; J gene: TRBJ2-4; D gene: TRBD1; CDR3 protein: CASSLAGQGSKNIQYF; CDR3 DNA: TGTGCCAGCAGCTTAGCTGGACAGGGCTCCAAAAACATTCAGTACTTC
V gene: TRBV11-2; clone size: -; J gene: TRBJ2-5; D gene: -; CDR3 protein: CASSLVMRQGLSETQYF; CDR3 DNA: TGTGCCAGCAGCTTAGTTATGCGACAGGGACTTTCGGAGACCCAGTACTTC
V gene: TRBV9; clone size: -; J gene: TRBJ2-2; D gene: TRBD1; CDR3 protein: CASSPRTGTGELFF; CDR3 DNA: TGTGCCAGCAGCCCGAGGACAGGGACCGGGGAGCTGTTTTTT
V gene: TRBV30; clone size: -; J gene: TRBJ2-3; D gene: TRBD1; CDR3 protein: CAWSVQGADTQYF; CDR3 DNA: TGTGCCTGGAGTGTACAGGGGGCAGATACGCAGTATTTT
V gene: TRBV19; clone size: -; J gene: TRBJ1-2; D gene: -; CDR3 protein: CASSIASIQGYTF; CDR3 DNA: TGTGCCAGTAGTATAGCCTCAATCCAGGGCTACACCTTC